This T cell receptor (beta chain) was identified during a study of early T cells in non-severe SARS-CoV-2 infection. Study-level points and caveats: Lookups in VDJdb leaned toward anti-spike CD8 responses and missed private and CD4 specificities.

Comment on this clonotype: Its specificity is not known.

Trimming stripped 4 bases from V and 9 bases from J, with 12 bases between. CDR1 is MNHEY and CDR2 is SMNVEV in the germline V gene (reference sequence). The CDR3 loop spans 12 amino acids. In the library, individual cDNA molecules carried attached unique molecular identifiers. MiXCR was run by TCRdb on the 5' RACE reads, yielding one entry per CDR3 protein. This table has roughly 26,000 distinct CDR3 sequences, less than 6.5% appearing once. Sequenced: whole blood. The rearrangement joins TRBV27 to TRBJ2-5, with no clear D. The sequence was obtained from an adult who was a healthcare worker with PCR-confirmed SARS-CoV-2 infection or an uninfected control (not recorded which). The CDR3 sequence is CASSSGPLAQYF. As DNA, the CDR3 is TGTGCCAGCAGTTCCGGGCCGCTGGCCCAGTACTTC.